Below, 25 T cell receptor beta chains from the same sample are listed, as sequenced in a study of blood T cell repertoires in COVID-19. Clones were read by immunoSEQ multiplex PCR, and TCRdb kept only the in-frame ones, dropping some. The sample comprises roughly 140,000 clones, approximately 85% of which are singletons, and 1.5% to 2% rests with the top ten. The sample was peripheral blood. All receptors derive from a man between 65 and 80 years old with acute or convalescent COVID-19.

The count of this clone is one. The V and J genes are TRBV7-9 and TRBJ1-1; maybe TRBD1 (5 bases). Germline V gene lookup returns CDR1 SEHNR and CDR2 FQNEAQ (reference sequence). V shed 2 bases and J shed 6 bases, with 16 bases lying between them. The CDR3 spans 15 residues. The CDR3 nucleotides are TGTGCCAGCAGCTTAACTGAGACGGTAGGGGCTGAAGCTTTCTTT. Encoded protein: CASSLTETVGAEAFF.

As concerns this clone: An end of the junction does not agree with germline; a read error may underlie this. V is TRBV28 and J is TRBJ1-5; TRBD1 is a possible D gene (6 bases). Germline V CDR1 and CDR2: MDHEN, SYDVKM. CDR3 length: 12 amino acids. The CDR3: CASSLSGQPFFF. CDR3 in DNA: TGTGCCAGCAGTTTATCGGGACAACCCTTTTTTTTT.

The chain joins TRBV11-3 to TRBJ2-7; maybe TRBD2 (6 bases). Germline V gene lookup returns CDR1 SGHNT and CDR2 YENEEA. The CDR3 sequence is 15 residues long. The ends were cut back, 5 bases at V and 3 bases at J, with 17 bases in the middle. CDR3 loop: CASSIGTLAGYEQYF. As DNA, the CDR3 is TGTGCCAGCAGCATCGGGACTCTCGCGGGCTACGAGCAGTACTTC.

The chain has TRBV5-1 and TRBJ2-5, with D possibly TRBD1 on 5 matching bases. This CDR3 region has 15 residues. Deletions cut 4 bases from V and 4 bases from J, with 17 bases between. Germline V CDR1 and CDR2: SGHRS, YFSETQ. The DNA of the CDR3 is TGCGCCAGCAGCCTGCTAGAGGTGGGGCCAGAGACCCAGTACTTC. Amino acid sequence: CASSLLEVGPETQYF.

This clone is a singleton in its sample. The chain recombines TRBV2 with TRBJ2-4; D gene uncertain. Per the germline V gene, CDR1 is SNHLY and CDR2 is FYNNEI. Trimming removed 4 bases at V and 7 bases at J, with 17 bases between. The CDR3 consists of 15 residues. The CDR3 DNA reads as TGTGCCAGCAGTGCAAACCCCGCGGTATCGAACATTCAGTACTTC. Residues: CASSANPAVSNIQYF.

The V gene is TRBV27, the J gene TRBJ2-3, with 9 bases aligning to TRBD2. V lost 2 bases to trimming and J lost 6 bases; unmatched junction nucleotides: 3. Germline lookup yields CDR1 MNHEY and CDR2 SMNVEV (reference sequence). The CDR3 totals 14 residues. CDR3 DNA sequence: TGTGCCAGCAGTTTAGCGGGAGGGTTTGATACGCAGTATTTT. It codes for CASSLAGGFDTQYF.

The chain combines TRBV2 with TRBJ1-6; the D is unclear. The germline V and J ends were trimmed by 6 bases and 7 bases, with 10 bases remaining between them. Germline V lookup: CDR1 SNHLY, CDR2 FYNNEI. The CDR3 runs to 13 residues. This CDR3 is CASRDFRNSPLHF. The CDR3 bases are TGTGCCAGCAGGGACTTCAGGAATTCACCCCTCCACTTT.

CDR3 sequence: CATSDLHGASNEKLFF. The CDR3 nucleotides are TGTGCCACCAGTGATTTACATGGGGCGTCTAATGAAAAACTGTTTTTT. This chain joins TRBV24-1 and TRBJ1-4; weak D call: TRBD1 (5 bases). V shed 1 base and J shed 3 bases, with 11 bases lying between them. This CDR3 has 16 residues. Germline V gene data show CDR1 as KGHDR and CDR2 as SFDVKD.

The rearrangement uses TRBV28 and TRBJ2-5; a possible D gene is TRBD1 (5 bases). CDR1 MDHEN and CDR2 SYDVKM come from the germline V gene. The CDR3 runs 13 residues. Trimming shortened V by 5 bases and J by 2 bases, and 9 bases separated the two germline ends. Here the CDR3 DNA reads TGTGCCAGCAGTCCTAACAGGCAAGAGACCCAGTACTTC. It is translated as CASSPNRQETQYF.

This chain connects TRBV5-1 to TRBJ1-1; D not resolved. V was pared by 1 base and J by 3 bases, with 10 bases between. From germline, CDR1 is SGHRS and CDR2 YFSETQ. The CDR3 is made up of 14 amino acids. Written as DNA, the CDR3 is TGCGCCAGCAGCTTGCTAGGGAGGGACACTGAAGCTTTCTTT. Its translation: CASSLLGRDTEAFF.

The chain combines TRBV2 with TRBJ1-5; a weak D match, TRBD1 (6 bases). Trimming took 5 bases from V and 4 from J, leaving 15 bases between them. Germline V lookup: CDR1 SNHLY, CDR2 FYNNEI. The CDR3 contains 15 residues. The CDR3 region is CASSSGQTSNQPQHF. In DNA form, the CDR3 reads TGTGCCAGCAGTTCCGGACAGACTTCGAATCAGCCCCAGCATTTT. Full variable domain (missing parts from reference TRBV2 and TRBJ1-5): EPEVTQTPSHQVTQMGQEVILRCVPISNHLYFYWYRQILGQKVEFLVSFYNNEISEKSEIFDDQFSVERPDGSNFTLKIRSTKLEDSAMYFCASSSGQTSNQPQHFGDGTRLSIL.

This chain links TRBV5-6 with TRBJ2-7; TRBD2 agrees at 7 bases. Germline V gene lookup returns CDR1 SGHDT and CDR2 YYEEEE. The V segment lost 4 bases and the J segment 1 base; nucleotides outside the gene matches: 8. CDR3 size: 15 residues. CDR3 amino acids: CASSAGDRISYEQYF. The CDR3 coding sequence is TGTGCCAGCAGCGCGGGGGACCGAATTTCCTACGAGCAGTACTTC.

The gene calls are TRBV6-1 and TRBJ2-7, with D unresolved. The germline V and J ends were trimmed by 0 bases and 3 bases, with 6 bases remaining between them. The CDR3 length is 13 residues. Per germline, CDR1 MNHNS and CDR2 SASEGT. CDR3 region: CASSEAYSYEQYF. In DNA, the CDR3 is TGTGCCAGCAGTGAAGCTTATAGCTACGAGCAGTACTTC.

The V gene is TRBV6-5, the J gene TRBJ2-7, with TRBD1 as a possible D gene (5 bases). Between the trimmed V and J ends, which lost 6 bases and 3 bases, there was a span of 9 bases. The CDR3 extends over 12 amino acids. Germline values: CDR1 MNHEY, CDR2 SVGAGI. The CDR3 reads CASRQGYYEQYF. The CDR3 DNA is TGTGCCAGCAGGCAGGGTTACTACGAGCAGTACTTC.

This clone has a single count. The chain joins TRBV6-5 to TRBJ1-6; 9 positions match TRBD1. This CDR3 is 14 amino acids long. The germline V gene encodes CDR1 MNHEY and CDR2 SVGAGI. Losses at the gene ends were 7 bases for V and 7 bases for J; bases not matched to a gene: 5. The CDR3 DNA reads TGTGCCAGCACCAGAGGACAGGGGAATTCACCCCTCCACTTT. Amino acids: CASTRGQGNSPLHF.

The rearrangement links TRBV25-1 to TRBJ1-1; possible D gene TRBD1, 5 bases. The CDR3 runs 13 residues. Germline loops: CDR1 MGHDK, CDR2 SYGVNS. Trimming shortened V by 2 bases and J by 3 bases, and 7 bases separated the two germline ends. CDR3 protein: CASSEGGYTEAFF. The CDR3 nucleotides are TGTGCCAGCAGTGAAGGGGGGTACACTGAAGCTTTCTTT.

The chain joins TRBV7-2 to TRBJ2-1; maybe TRBD2 (5 bases). V lost 1 base and J lost 9, with 10 bases in between. The CDR3 loop spans 13 amino acids. Germline loops: CDR1 SGHTA, CDR2 FQGNSA. CDR3 in amino acids: CASSLGLRSEQFF. For the CDR3, the DNA is TGTGCCAGCAGCTTAGGACTAAGAAGTGAGCAGTTCTTC.

The CDR3 protein is CASSHTGQGDYGYTF. The DNA of the CDR3 is TGTGCCAGCAGCCACACGGGACAGGGAGACTATGGCTACACCTTC. The genes are TRBV3-1 (or the pseudogene TRBV3-2) and TRBJ1-2; 9 nucleotides agree with TRBD1. Germline V gene lookup returns CDR1 LGHDT and CDR2 YNNKEL (reference sequence). J lost 3 bases, V lost 3 bases, and 5 bases had no gene match. This CDR3 comprises 15 residues.

The V and J genes are TRBV5-1 and TRBJ1-2; no reliable D call. Trimming removed 0 bases at V and 2 bases at J, with 8 bases between. The CDR3 extends over 14 amino acids. Germline V CDR1 and CDR2: SGHRS, YFSETQ. The CDR3 loop reads CASSLVAENYGYTF. For the CDR3, the DNA is TGCGCCAGCAGCTTGGTTGCGGAAAACTATGGCTACACCTTC.

The CDR3 coding sequence is TGTGCCTGGAAGGCGGGGGACAGGGTATTCACAGATACGCAGTATTTT. It specifies CAWKAGDRVFTDTQYF. The rearrangement uses TRBV30 and TRBJ2-3; 9 bases line up with TRBD1. This CDR3 has 16 amino acids. Per the germline V gene, CDR1 is GTSNPN and CDR2 is SVGIG (reference sequence). With 4 bases clipped from V and 2 bases from J, the junction kept 10 bases outside the gene matches.

This chain links TRBV18 with TRBJ2-1; weak D call: TRBD2 (5 bases). Germline-derived CDR1 and CDR2 are KGHSH and LQKENI. V dropped 5 bases and J dropped 3 bases, with 11 bases sitting between them. This CDR3 spans 14 amino acids. The CDR3 nucleotides read TGTGCCAGCTCAGAATACCGGGGCTACAATGAGCAGTTCTTC. Protein product: CASSEYRGYNEQFF.

V is TRBV5-4 and J is TRBJ2-1; 11 bases are a match to TRBD2. V lost 5 bases to trimming and J lost 4 bases; unmatched junction nucleotides: 8. The germline V gene encodes CDR1 SGHNT and CDR2 YYREEE (reference sequence). This CDR3 is built from 16 residues. The CDR3 spells CASRPELAGGYNEQFF. The CDR3 region has the DNA TGTGCCAGCAGGCCAGAGCTAGCGGGGGGTTACAATGAGCAGTTCTTC.

As to this clone: The final CDR3 position lacks the conserved phenylalanine or tryptophan, pointing to a likely read error. The limits of the CDR3 on the DNA are not certain, so only TCRdb's listed CDR3 is given. CDR3 region: CASSYMYHEGKTY. The chain employs TRBV7-1 and TRBJ1-2. TRBV7-1 falls under the ORF class, with uncertain function. The CDR3 has 13 amino acids, counting both end residues.

V is TRBV28 and J is TRBJ2-5; 9 nucleotides agree with TRBD1. Germline-derived CDR1 and CDR2 are MDHEN and SYDVKM. This CDR3 region has 15 residues. Unmatched junction bases numbered 8, after V lost 3 bases and J lost 6 bases. The CDR3: CASSFLTGGRQTQYF. Here the CDR3 DNA reads TGTGCCAGCAGTTTCTTAACAGGGGGCAGGCAGACCCAGTACTTC.

This clone has only a few counts. This chain joins TRBV20-1 and TRBJ2-7; D remains unclear. Trimming took off 4 bases at V and 3 bases at J, with 7 bases between the two ends. CDR1 and CDR2 from the germline V gene are DFQATT and SNEGSKA (reference sequence). The CDR3 is 11 residues long. The CDR3 DNA is TGCAGTGCTATAGATATCTACGAGCAGTACTTC. Translated: CSAIDIYEQYF.